The subject of this entry is one T cell receptor beta chain. These data belong to a study of blood T cell repertoires in COVID-19. Across the study: PBMCs, B-cell-depleted T cells, or T cells were the source of the cDNA or gDNA that made up the material.

Assay: immunoSEQ multiplex PCR; the TCRdb copy retains only in-frame clones and omits some. Of more than 75,000 clones in the sample, roughly nine tenths are singletons; the top ten hold less than 2.5%. Sequenced: peripheral blood. The TCR originated in a man in his forties or fifties with acute or convalescent COVID-19.

As DNA, the CDR3 is TGCGCCAGCAGTTCTACGGAGGGCTATGGCTACACCTTC. It encodes CASSSTEGYGYTF. The rearrangement joins TRBV5-1 to TRBJ1-2; D is unresolved. This CDR3 contains 13 residues. The V end was cut by 5 bases, the J end by 4 bases, with 12 bases between. CDR1 is SGHRS and CDR2 is YFSETQ in the germline V gene.